One and the same sample provided the 13 T cell receptor beta chains below, sequenced in a study of cytomegalovirus exposure and HLA in healthy donors. The PCR ran on 60 Vbeta and 13 Jbeta primers. The table came from immunoSEQ multiplex PCR; TCRdb's copy has only in-frame clones and leaves some out. The top ten clones hold more than 4% of a sample with under 200,000 clones, around 80% of them seen once. Sequences were obtained from PBMCs. These receptors came from a male donor in good health and CMV-seronegative.

The rearrangement links TRBV4-1 to TRBJ1-6; 10 nucleotides agree with TRBD1. The length of the CDR3 is 17 residues. Germline CDR1 reads MGHRA; CDR2 reads YSYEKL. With V trimmed by 0 bases and J by 14 bases, 13 bases remained unmatched. The CDR3 region is CASSQDYSGQGYRTLHF. Written as DNA, the CDR3 is TGCGCCAGCAGCCAAGACTACTCGGGACAGGGGTATCGAACCCTCCACTTT.

The genes are TRBV6-5 and TRBJ2-2, with 8 bases matching TRBD2. The ends lost 6 bases at V and 9 bases at J; junction bases unmatched: 9. The CDR3 length is 14 residues. CDR1 and CDR2 from the germline V gene are MNHEY and SVGAGI. The chain's CDR3 is CASRSPGGSRELFF. CDR3 coding DNA: TGTGCCAGCAGGAGTCCGGGGGGGAGTAGGGAGCTGTTTTTT.

A few counts support this clone. This rearrangement joins TRBV6-1 to TRBJ1-2; D unresolved. Trimming removed 2 bases from V and 2 bases from J, with 12 bases in between. The CDR3 has 15 amino acids. In germline, CDR1 is MNHNS, CDR2 SASEGT. CDR3 sequence: CASSEHPRQNYGYTF. In nucleotides, the CDR3 is TGTGCCAGCAGTGAACATCCGCGTCAAAACTATGGCTACACCTTC.

V usage is TRBV28 and J usage is TRBJ1-6, with D perhaps matching TRBD1 (6 bases). In germline, CDR1 is MDHEN, CDR2 SYDVKM. Trimming took off 4 bases at V and 10 bases at J, with 20 bases between the two ends. The CDR3 contains 16 residues. DNA of the CDR3: TGTGCCAGCAGTTCTTCAACAGGGCTTCTAGAATCACCCCTCCACTTT. This encodes CASSSSTGLLESPLHF.

This clone was detected a few times. The chain joins TRBV5-4 to TRBJ2-3, with no clear D. CDR1 is SGHNT, CDR2 YYREEE, per germline (reference sequence). The V end lost 4 bases, the J end lost 11 bases, and 14 bases lay between the germline ends. The CDR3 is 12 amino acids. For the CDR3, the DNA is TGTGCCAGCAGCAGCACCGGGTCAAGGCAGTATTTT. It encodes CASSSTGSRQYF.

The chain carries TRBV18 and TRBJ1-3; a possible D gene is TRBD1 (6 bases). The length of the CDR3 is 18 residues. The ends were cut back, 5 bases at V and 0 bases at J, with 20 bases in the middle. Germline CDR1 and CDR2: KGHSH and LQKENI. CDR3 nucleotides: TGTGCCAGCTCATGGTCTCAATTCGGACAGAGCTCTGGAAACACCATATATTTT. It is translated as CASSWSQFGQSSGNTIYF.

The chain links TRBV27 to TRBJ2-7; perhaps TRBD2 as D (5 bases). Germline V gives CDR1 MNHEY, CDR2 SMNVEV (reference sequence). The CDR3 length is 12 residues. V was cut by 6 bases and J by 5 bases, with 11 bases left in between. The CDR3 DNA reads TGTGCCAGCAGGAAGGGAGCCCACGAGCAGTACTTC. This gives the protein CASRKGAHEQYF.

The CDR3 nucleotides read TGTGCCAGCAGCGGGCCGGGACTAGCGCTAAAAGGGGAGACCCAGTACTTC. It specifies CASSGPGLALKGETQYF. The chain joins TRBV7-2 to TRBJ2-5, with TRBD2 matching over 10 bases. The CDR3 length is 17 residues. The ends lost 5 bases at V and 5 bases at J; junction bases unmatched: 14. Germline-derived CDR1 and CDR2 are SGHTA and FQGNSA.

This chain joins TRBV10-3 and TRBJ2-7; a possible D gene is TRBD2 (6 bases). The CDR3 is 14 residues long. Between the trimmed V and J ends, which lost 4 bases and 7 bases, there was a span of 17 bases. The germline V gene has CDR1 ENHRY and CDR2 SYGVKD. CDR3 DNA: TGTGCCATCAGTGGCGGGACCACAACGGAGGAGCAGTACTTC. This sequence encodes CAISGGTTTEEQYF.

The V call is TRBV19, the J call TRBJ2-2, with 11 bases fitting TRBD1. V dropped 5 bases and J dropped 0; count of bases not matched to a gene: 11. Germline-derived CDR1 and CDR2 are LNHDA and SQIVND (reference sequence). CDR3 size: 19 residues. The CDR3 DNA reads TGTGCCAGTAGTCTTCATGGGACAGGGGGAAGTTCGAACACCGGGGAGCTGTTTTTT. Amino acid sequence: CASSLHGTGGSSNTGELFF.

The CDR3 DNA follows: TGTGCCAGCAGCTTGTTGAACAGCTACAATGAGCAGTTCTTC. Residues: CASSLLNSYNEQFF. V and J are TRBV5-4 and TRBJ2-1; D gene unclear. In germline, CDR1 is SGHNT, CDR2 YYREEE (reference sequence). V lost 1 base and J 3 bases, leaving 8 bases between the germline ends. CDR3 length equals 14 residues.

V and J are TRBV25-1 and TRBJ2-3; TRBD1 agrees at 9 bases. The V and J ends lost 8 bases and 6 bases, in that order; junction bases with no gene match: 15. CDR1 and CDR2 (germline): MGHDK, SYGVNS. There are 16 residues in the CDR3. CDR3: CASGQTPGQGRDTQYF. DNA for the CDR3: TGTGCCAGCGGACAGACACCGGGACAGGGTCGCGATACGCAGTATTTT.

The chain recombines TRBV28 with TRBJ1-2; tentative D call: TRBD1 (5 bases). Deletions cut 5 bases from V and 4 bases from J, with 17 bases between. CDR1 is MDHEN, CDR2 SYDVKM, per germline. The CDR3 is made up of 15 amino acids. The CDR3 sequence is CASSPRTTVTYGYTF. DNA for the CDR3: TGTGCCAGCAGTCCAAGGACGACAGTCACCTATGGCTACACCTTC.